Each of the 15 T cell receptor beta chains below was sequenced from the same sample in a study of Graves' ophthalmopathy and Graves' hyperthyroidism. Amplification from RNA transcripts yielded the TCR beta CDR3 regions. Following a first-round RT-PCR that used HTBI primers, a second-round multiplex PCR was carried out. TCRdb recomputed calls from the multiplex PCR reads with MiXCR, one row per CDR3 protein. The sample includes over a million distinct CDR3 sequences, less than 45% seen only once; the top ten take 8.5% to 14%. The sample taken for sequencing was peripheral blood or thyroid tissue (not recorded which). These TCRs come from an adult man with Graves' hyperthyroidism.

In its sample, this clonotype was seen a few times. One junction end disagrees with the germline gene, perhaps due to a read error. The CDR3 sequence: CASSQEGTGFGGELFF. DNA of the CDR3: TGCGCCAGCAGCCAAGAGGGGACAGGGTTTGGCGGGGAGCTGTTTTTT. The chain has TRBV7-9 and TRBJ2-2; 9 positions agree with TRBD1. This CDR3 comprises 16 residues. Germline V lookup: CDR1 SEHNR, CDR2 FQNEAQ (reference sequence).

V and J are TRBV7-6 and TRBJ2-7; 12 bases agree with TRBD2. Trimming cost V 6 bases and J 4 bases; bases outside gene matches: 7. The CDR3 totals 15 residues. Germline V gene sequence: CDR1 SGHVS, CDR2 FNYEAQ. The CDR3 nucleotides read TGTGCCAGCAGTTACGAGACTAGCGGGAGTTACGAGCAGTACTTC. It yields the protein CASSYETSGSYEQYF.

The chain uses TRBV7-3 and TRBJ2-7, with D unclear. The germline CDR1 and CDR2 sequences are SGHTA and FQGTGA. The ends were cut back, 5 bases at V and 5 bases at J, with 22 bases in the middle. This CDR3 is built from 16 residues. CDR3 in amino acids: CASSPTFGYPTDEQYF. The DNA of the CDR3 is TGTGCCAGCAGCCCTACTTTCGGCTACCCCACCGACGAGCAGTACTTC. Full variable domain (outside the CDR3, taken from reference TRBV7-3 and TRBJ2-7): GAGVSQTPSNKVTEKGKYVELRCDPISGHTALYWYRQSLGQGPEFLIYFQGTGAADDSGLPNDRFFAVRPEGSVSTLKIQRTERGDSAVYLCASSPTFGYPTDEQYFGPGTRLTVT.

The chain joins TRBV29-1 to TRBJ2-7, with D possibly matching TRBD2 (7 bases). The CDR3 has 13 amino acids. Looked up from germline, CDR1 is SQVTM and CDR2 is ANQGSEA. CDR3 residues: CSASGQNQYEQYF. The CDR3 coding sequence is TGCAGTGCTAGCGGACAGAACCAATACGAGCAGTACTTC.

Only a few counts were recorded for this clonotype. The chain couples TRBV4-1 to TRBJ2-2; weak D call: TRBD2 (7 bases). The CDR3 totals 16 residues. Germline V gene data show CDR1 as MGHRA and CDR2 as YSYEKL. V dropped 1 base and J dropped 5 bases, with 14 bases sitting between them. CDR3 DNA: TGCGCCAGCAGCCAAGTTAGTCGGGGGGCAACCGGGGAGCTGTTTTTT. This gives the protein CASSQVSRGATGELFF.

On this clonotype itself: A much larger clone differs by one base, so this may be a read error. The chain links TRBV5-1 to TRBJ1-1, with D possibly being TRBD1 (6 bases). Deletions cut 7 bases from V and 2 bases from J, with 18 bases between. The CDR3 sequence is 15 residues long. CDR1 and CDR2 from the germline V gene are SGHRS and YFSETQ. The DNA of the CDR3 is TGCGCCAGCGGCCCGTCATCGGGGGCTAACACTGAAGCTTTCTTT. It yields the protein CASGPSSGANTEAFF.

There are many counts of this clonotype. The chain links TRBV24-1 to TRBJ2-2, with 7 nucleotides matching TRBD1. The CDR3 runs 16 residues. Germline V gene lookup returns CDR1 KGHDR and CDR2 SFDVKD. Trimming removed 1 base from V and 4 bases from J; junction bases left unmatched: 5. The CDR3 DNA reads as TGTGCCACCAGTGATTTCGGGACAGCGAGCACCGGGGAGCTGTTTTTT. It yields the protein CATSDFGTASTGELFF.

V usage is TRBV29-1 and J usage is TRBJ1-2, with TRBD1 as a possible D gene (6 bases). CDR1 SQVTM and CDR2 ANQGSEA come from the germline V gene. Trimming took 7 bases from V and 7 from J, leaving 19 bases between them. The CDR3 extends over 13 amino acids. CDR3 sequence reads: CSAEGGEETGYTF. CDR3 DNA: TGCAGCGCCGAAGGGGGGGAGGAGACTGGCTACACCTTC.

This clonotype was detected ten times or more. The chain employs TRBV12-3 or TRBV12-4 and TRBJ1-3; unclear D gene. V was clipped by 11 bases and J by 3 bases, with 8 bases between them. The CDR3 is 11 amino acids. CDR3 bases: TGTGCCGGCGGGCTTGGAAACACCATATATTTT. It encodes CAGGLGNTIYF.

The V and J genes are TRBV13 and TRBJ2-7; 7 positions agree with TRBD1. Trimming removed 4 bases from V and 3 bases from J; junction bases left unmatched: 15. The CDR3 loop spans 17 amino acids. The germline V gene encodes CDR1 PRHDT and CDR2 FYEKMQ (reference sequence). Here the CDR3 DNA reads TGTGCCAGCAGCTGGCAGTCGGGACAGAGGAACAGCTACGAGCAGTACTTC. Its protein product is CASSWQSGQRNSYEQYF.

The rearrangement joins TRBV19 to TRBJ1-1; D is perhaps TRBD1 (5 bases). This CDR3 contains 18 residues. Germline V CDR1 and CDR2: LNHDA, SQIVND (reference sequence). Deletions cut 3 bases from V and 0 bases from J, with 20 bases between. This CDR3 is CASSIRRFPGRLNTEAFF. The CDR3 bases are TGTGCCAGTAGTATCAGAAGGTTCCCGGGACGACTGAACACTGAAGCTTTCTTT.

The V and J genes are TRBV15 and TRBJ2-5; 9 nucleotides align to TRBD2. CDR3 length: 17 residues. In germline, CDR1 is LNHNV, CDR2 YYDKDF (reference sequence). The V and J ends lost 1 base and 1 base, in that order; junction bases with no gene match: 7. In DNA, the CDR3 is TGTGCCACCAGCAGAGGGCTAGCGGGAAAATTCCAAGAGACCCAGTACTTC. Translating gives CATSRGLAGKFQETQYF.

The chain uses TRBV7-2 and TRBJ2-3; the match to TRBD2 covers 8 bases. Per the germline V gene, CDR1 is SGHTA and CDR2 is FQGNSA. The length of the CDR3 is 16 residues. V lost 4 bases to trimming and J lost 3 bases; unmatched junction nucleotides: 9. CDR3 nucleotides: TGTGCCAGCAGCTACCGAGAACTAGCGGAGACAGATACGCAGTATTTT. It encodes CASSYRELAETDTQYF.

The CDR3 protein is CASSPTGQPGNQPQHF. DNA of the CDR3: TGTGCCAGCTCACCTACCGGACAGCCGGGCAATCAGCCCCAGCATTTT. This chain joins TRBV7-9 and TRBJ1-5; D may be TRBD1 (6 bases). The V end was cut by 8 bases, the J end by 2 bases, with 19 bases between. CDR1 is SEHNR, CDR2 FQNEAQ, per germline (reference sequence). The CDR3 consists of 16 residues. Supplemented by reference TRBV7-9 and TRBJ1-5, the full variable domain reads DTGVSQNPRHKITKRGQNVTFRCDPISEHNRLYWYRQTLGQGPEFLTYFQNEAQLEKSRLLSDRFSAERPKGSFSTLEIQRTEQGDSAMYLCASSPTGQPGNQPQHFGDGTRLSIL.

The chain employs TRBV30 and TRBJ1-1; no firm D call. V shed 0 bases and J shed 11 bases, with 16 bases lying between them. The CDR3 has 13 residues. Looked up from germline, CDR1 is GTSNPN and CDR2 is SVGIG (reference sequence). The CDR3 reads CAWSVLSHLEAFF. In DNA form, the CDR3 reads TGTGCCTGGAGTGTGTTGAGTCATCTGGAGGCTTTCTTT.